The 8 T cell receptor beta chains in this list originate from one sample, sequenced in a study of T cell responses to AZD1222 COVID-19 vaccine. Measured with immunoSEQ multiplex PCR; TCRdb has only the in-frame clones, and not every one. The sample yields about 120,000 clones, 93% seen once. The sequenced sample was peripheral blood, obtained on day 0 of AZD1222 vaccination. These receptors were collected from an adult in good health.

The V call is TRBV5-8, the J call TRBJ1-2; D remains unclear. Germline V lookup: CDR1 SGHTS, CDR2 YDEGEE. The CDR3 has 15 residues. Trimming removed 0 bases from V and 6 bases from J, with 15 bases in between. Written as DNA, the CDR3 is TGTGCCAGCAGCTTGGAAGGGTTATCTCGACATGGCTACACCTTC. It encodes CASSLEGLSRHGYTF.

The chain has TRBV27 and TRBJ2-7; 10 bases line up with TRBD2. Germline trimming cut 6 bases from V and 7 bases from J; bases unmatched to any gene: 9. This CDR3 is built from 14 residues. CDR1 is MNHEY and CDR2 is SMNVEV in the germline V gene (reference sequence). CDR3 residues: CASSRLAGVEEQYF. The CDR3 nucleotides read TGTGCCAGCAGCCGACTAGCGGGCGTTGAAGAGCAGTACTTC.

The rearrangement joins TRBV5-1 to TRBJ1-1; possibly TRBD1 for D (6 bases). Deletions cut 4 bases from V and 1 base from J, with 20 bases between. This CDR3 has 17 amino acids. Per germline, CDR1 SGHRS and CDR2 YFSETQ. The CDR3 is CASSQLQGSRGNTEAFF. For the CDR3, the DNA is TGCGCCAGCAGCCAACTACAGGGCTCGAGAGGGAACACTGAAGCTTTCTTT.

V is TRBV2 and J is TRBJ1-2, with D perhaps matching TRBD1 (5 bases). Trimming pared 5 bases from V and 8 bases from J, leaving 15 bases between. Germline V gene sequence: CDR1 SNHLY, CDR2 FYNNEI. The CDR3 consists of 13 residues. CDR3 region: CASSPSQGQGYTF. The CDR3 DNA is TGTGCCAGCAGTCCCTCTCAGGGTCAAGGCTACACCTTC.

V gene TRBV3-1 (or the pseudogene TRBV3-2) combines with J gene TRBJ2-2; 9 bases agree with TRBD1. Germline loops: CDR1 LGHDT, CDR2 YNNKEL (reference sequence). The CDR3 is 18 residues long. The junction had 10 bases not matched to a gene; V was cut back by 1 base and J by 4 bases. The CDR3 bases are TGTGCCAGCAGCCAAGTCACCGGGACAGGGAGGACCACCGGGGAGCTGTTTTTT. It specifies CASSQVTGTGRTTGELFF.

The J gene is TRBJ1-1, the V gene TRBV6-5, with 8 bases aligning to TRBD1. The V gene's germline CDR1 is MNHEY and CDR2 SVGAGI. The J segment lost 7 bases and the V segment lost 0 bases, leaving 1 base of the junction unmatched. There are 13 residues in the CDR3. The DNA for the CDR3 is TGTGCCAGCAGTTACTCGACAGGGGTTGAAGCTTTCTTT. Translation gives CASSYSTGVEAFF.

The chain couples TRBV19 to TRBJ1-1; D uncertain. The CDR3 extends over 18 amino acids. Trimming took 9 bases from V and 0 from J, leaving 26 bases between them. Germline V gene lookup returns CDR1 LNHDA and CDR2 SQIVND (reference sequence). CDR3 protein: CARLKPKLHHDLNTEAFF. CDR3 nucleotides: TGTGCCAGACTTAAACCCAAGCTCCACCATGATTTGAACACTGAAGCTTTCTTT.

V usage is TRBV3-1 (or the pseudogene TRBV3-2) and J usage is TRBJ2-1; 12 bases agree with TRBD2. With V trimmed by 8 bases and J by 4 bases, 6 bases remained unmatched. The germline V gene has CDR1 LGHDT and CDR2 YNNKEL (reference sequence). The CDR3 contains 15 residues. Here the CDR3 DNA reads TGTGCCAGCCGAGGGACTAGCGGGCTTTACAATGAGCAGTTCTTC. Amino acids: CASRGTSGLYNEQFF.